These 25 T cell receptor beta chains were all obtained from the same sample, sequenced in a study of human T cells and chemical hapten exposure. TCRdb re-derived calls from the RACE reads in MiXCR, one entry per CDR3 protein. The top ten clones hold 2% to 2.5% of a sample with roughly 96,000 distinct CDR3 sequences, 7% to 10% of them seen once. Time point reported: patch test 2, 6 weeks after DPC sensitization. Treatment denoted: therapeutic diphenylcyclopropenone sensitization with weekly scalp DPC. Sequenced here: whole blood, sampled in connection with sensitization to the hapten diphenylcyclopropenone (DPC). The origin of the receptors is a middle-aged woman with alopecia areata. Some clones in this sample may be carry-over from other donors' samples.

Many counts were recorded for this clonotype. The gene calls are TRBV7-3 and TRBJ2-3, with D perhaps matching TRBD1 or TRBD2 (5 bases each). CDR3 length equals 13 residues. The ends were cut back, 5 bases at V and 4 bases at J, with 10 bases in the middle. Germline CDR1 is SGHTA and CDR2 is FQGTGA. Here the CDR3 reads CASSPVGADTQYF. CDR3 DNA: TGTGCCAGCAGCCCCGTGGGGGCAGATACGCAGTATTTT. The entire variable domain, with the rest obtained from reference TRBV7-3 and TRBJ2-3, is as follows: GAGVSQTPSNKVTEKGKYVELRCDPISGHTALYWYRQSLGQGPEFLIYFQGTGAADDSGLPNDRFFAVRPEGSVSTLKIQRTERGDSAVYLCASSPVGADTQYFGPGTRLTVL.

This clonotype appeared a few times. The J gene is TRBJ2-5, the V gene TRBV21-1; the table names TRBD1, a call not compared with the DNA. TRBV21-1 corresponds to a pseudogene. The CDR3 contains 16 residues. The CDR3 region is CASSRSGGGRGETQYF. DNA for the CDR3: TGTGCCAGCAGCCGTTCAGGGGGCGGGAGGGGAGAGACCCAGTACTTC.

The chain has TRBV30 and TRBJ2-5, with 7 bases that match TRBD1. V dropped 5 bases and J dropped 2; count of bases not matched to a gene: 8. Per germline, CDR1 GTSNPN and CDR2 SVGIG (reference sequence). This CDR3 has 14 amino acids. Here the CDR3 DNA reads TGTGCCTGGGATACTGGGACAGTACAAGAGACCCAGTACTTC. Amino acid sequence: CAWDTGTVQETQYF.

This clonotype showed up just a few times. The genes are TRBV28 and TRBJ1-2; 7 positions agree with TRBD1. The V gene's germline CDR1 is MDHEN and CDR2 SYDVKM. V shed 4 bases, J shed 0 bases, and the junction held 14 bases outside the gene matches. The CDR3 has 18 amino acids. The DNA of the CDR3 is TGTGCCAGCAGTTCACCCTCTAGGGACAGCCATTCTAACTATGGCTACACCTTC. Its protein product is CASSSPSRDSHSNYGYTF.

This clonotype was picked up many times. The chain employs TRBV6-2 or TRBV6-3 and TRBJ2-7; tentatively, D is TRBD2 (5 bases). Trimming stripped 0 bases from V and 2 bases from J, with 11 bases between. CDR1 and CDR2 from the germline V gene are MNHEY and SVGEGT. The CDR3 has 15 amino acids. CDR3 DNA sequence: TGTGCCAGCAGTTACTCGCGGGTCTCCACCTACGAGCAGTACTTC. Translating gives CASSYSRVSTYEQYF.

This clonotype has a handful of counts. The CDR3 DNA reads as TGCGCCAGCAGCCTGGACCAGGGGGACGTGCAGTATTTT. Protein product: CASSLDQGDVQYF. This chain uses TRBV5-1 with TRBJ2-3, with 7 bases fitting TRBD1. V lost 4 bases and J lost 11; bases outside the gene matches: 10. The germline gives CDR1 SGHRS, CDR2 YFSETQ. The CDR3 totals 13 residues.

This clonotype was found many times. The chain couples TRBV4-1 to TRBJ1-2; tentative D call: TRBD1 (5 bases). There are 16 residues in the CDR3. Germline-derived CDR1 and CDR2 are MGHRA and YSYEKL. Trimming took off 1 base at V and 7 bases at J, with 19 bases between the two ends. The DNA for the CDR3 is TGCGCCAGCAGCCAAGTTTTCCGGGACCGGGGCAGTGGCTACACCTTC. It yields the protein CASSQVFRDRGSGYTF.

The chain is built from TRBV3-1 and TRBJ2-3, with 9 nucleotides matching TRBD1. J lost 4 bases, V lost 1 base, and 3 bases had no gene match. CDR3 size: 15 residues. CDR1 is LGHDT and CDR2 is YNNKEL in the germline V gene (reference sequence). CDR3 nucleotide sequence: TGTGCCAGCAGCCAAGTTGGACAGGGGTCAGATACGCAGTATTTT. Its translation is CASSQVGQGSDTQYF.

This clonotype was observed many times. The chain's CDR3 is CASRQQGVSYEQYF. The CDR3 region has the DNA TGTGCCAGCAGACAACAGGGTGTCTCCTACGAGCAGTACTTC. The chain carries TRBV2 and TRBJ2-7; D perhaps matches TRBD1 (6 bases). V was shortened by 6 bases and J by 0 bases, with 12 bases between the two germline ends. This CDR3 region has 14 residues. Germline V CDR1 and CDR2: SNHLY, FYNNEI.

This clonotype was seen many times. The rearrangement joins TRBV10-2 to TRBJ2-5; D perhaps matches TRBD1 (6 bases). The V gene's germline CDR1 is WSHSY and CDR2 SAAADI. V was pared by 7 bases and J by 5 bases, with 14 bases between. This CDR3 spans 13 amino acids. CDR3: CASKLGAQETQYF. In DNA, the CDR3 is TGCGCCAGCAAGTTGGGGGCTCAGGAGACCCAGTACTTC.

This clonotype has a count of ten or more. This chain joins TRBV28 and TRBJ1-2, with unresolved D. V was shortened by 2 bases and J by 3 bases, with 19 bases between the two germline ends. The CDR3 consists of 17 residues. Per germline, CDR1 MDHEN and CDR2 SYDVKM. The CDR3 region is CASSLEASPNPYYGYTF. CDR3 in DNA: TGTGCCAGCAGTTTAGAAGCTTCCCCCAATCCATACTATGGCTACACCTTC.

This clonotype showed up just a few times. This chain connects TRBV18 to TRBJ2-3; 8 nucleotides line up with TRBD1. Germline assignment: CDR1 KGHSH and CDR2 LQKENI. The V gene end was trimmed by 5 bases and the J gene end by 5 bases; junction bases not matched to a gene: 6. This CDR3 comprises 14 residues. In DNA form, the CDR3 reads TGTGCCAGCTCATCGGCAGGGGGCCAAGATACGCAGTATTTT. Translated, it gives CASSSAGGQDTQYF.

This clonotype was seen at least ten times. V gene TRBV12-3 or TRBV12-4 combines with J gene TRBJ2-4; 8 bases line up with TRBD2. V trimming: 6 bases; J trimming: 1 base; junction bases outside the gene matches: 5. The CDR3 covers 15 residues. DNA for the CDR3: TGTGCCAGCAGCCCGGGAGGGAGTGCCAAAAACATTCAGTACTTC. This gives the protein CASSPGGSAKNIQYF.

This clonotype was seen many times. Mismatch with germline at one junction end may stem from a read error. The gene calls are TRBV7-7 and TRBJ2-5, with D perhaps TRBD2 (6 bases). The CDR3 spans 15 residues. Looked up from germline, CDR1 is SSHAT and CDR2 is FNYEAQ (reference sequence). Here the CDR3 reads CASSLGASVQETQYF. CDR3 in DNA: TGTGCTAGCAGCTTAGGAGCTAGCGTGCAAGAGACCCAGTACTTC.

The J gene is TRBJ2-7, the V gene TRBV6-2 or TRBV6-3, with D possibly being TRBD1 (6 bases). This CDR3 has 18 amino acids. V shed 6 bases and J shed 0 bases, with 24 bases lying between them. The germline gives CDR1 MNHEY, CDR2 SVGEGT. Here the CDR3 DNA reads TGTGCCAGCAGAAATTTCTTTTCAGGGGACGCAAGCTCCTACGAGCAGTACTTC. Encoded protein: CASRNFFSGDASSYEQYF.

The V gene is TRBV20-1, the J gene TRBJ1-2; 8 positions match TRBD1. The germline V gene encodes CDR1 DFQATT and CDR2 SNEGSKA (reference sequence). The ends lost 6 bases at V and 8 bases at J; junction bases unmatched: 14. The length of the CDR3 is 14 residues. The CDR3 region is CSALSLGTGEGYTF. The CDR3 nucleotides are TGCAGTGCCCTCTCCCTAGGGACAGGTGAAGGCTACACCTTC.

This clonotype occurred a few times. The chain combines TRBV19 with TRBJ2-1; no definite D call. Germline V lookup: CDR1 LNHDA, CDR2 SQIVND (reference sequence). This CDR3 has 13 residues. V was shortened by 7 bases and J by 9 bases, with 16 bases between the two germline ends. The DNA of the CDR3 is TGTGCCAGTACCCCAAGGTGGGGTGGTGAGCAGTTCTTC. This encodes CASTPRWGGEQFF.

The V call is TRBV4-2, the J call TRBJ1-5; 7 positions agree with TRBD1. CDR1 is LGHNA, CDR2 YNFKEQ, per germline. V dropped 1 base and J dropped 2; count of bases not matched to a gene: 11. The length of the CDR3 is 18 residues. DNA for the CDR3: TGTGCCAGCAGCCAAGCGGCAGGGGGAAGCTTTGGCAATCAGCCCCAGCATTTT. Its translation is CASSQAAGGSFGNQPQHF.

This clonotype was recorded many times. The genes are TRBV27 and TRBJ2-2, with D unclear. Germline loops: CDR1 MNHEY, CDR2 SMNVEV (reference sequence). This CDR3 has 12 amino acids. V lost 8 bases and J 5 bases, leaving 9 bases between the germline ends. DNA for the CDR3: TGTGCCAGCGGTCTGAGAACCGGGGAGCTGTTTTTT. This encodes CASGLRTGELFF.

The chain couples TRBV5-1 to TRBJ2-1; D may match TRBD1 or TRBD2 (6 bases each). The CDR3 runs to 16 residues. CDR1 is SGHRS, CDR2 YFSETQ, per germline. Trimming stripped 4 bases from V and 8 bases from J, with 22 bases between. The CDR3 spells CASSPRGGRKEDEQFF. The DNA for the CDR3 is TGCGCCAGCAGCCCCCGAGGGGGGAGGAAGGAGGATGAGCAGTTCTTC.

J is TRBJ2-3 and V is TRBV12-3 or TRBV12-4; TRBD2 aligns across 8 bases. The CDR3 contains 14 residues. J lost 3 bases, V lost 6 bases, and 5 bases had no gene match. The DNA of the CDR3 is TGTGCCAGCAGCCGTCGGGAGGGGACAGATACGCAGTATTTT. Translation gives CASSRREGTDTQYF.

V usage is TRBV4-2 and J usage is TRBJ1-5; perhaps TRBD1 as D (6 bases). CDR1 LGHNA and CDR2 YNFKEQ come from the germline V gene. Trimming cost V 1 base and J 5 bases, with 15 bases left between them. The CDR3 has 16 residues. In DNA, the CDR3 is TGTGCCAGCAGCCAAGCCGCTAACAGGGAAGATCAGCCCCAGCATTTT. It translates to CASSQAANREDQPQHF.

This clonotype came up a few times. The chain employs TRBV28 and TRBJ2-1; tentative D call: TRBD1 (6 bases). CDR1 and CDR2 (germline): MDHEN, SYDVKM. V dropped 7 bases and J dropped 8 bases, with 15 bases sitting between them. This CDR3 comprises 13 residues. DNA of the CDR3: TGTGCCAGCACCCTCCCCGGGACACATGAGCAGTTCTTC. This encodes CASTLPGTHEQFF.

The sample holds many counts of this clonotype. The V and J genes are TRBV29-1 and TRBJ2-7, with 12 nucleotides matching TRBD1. V was pared by 6 bases and J by 7 bases, with 7 bases of the junction left unmatched. This CDR3 region has 13 residues. Germline V gene sequence: CDR1 SQVTM, CDR2 ANQGSEA. The CDR3 spells CSVLGQGAGEQYF. In DNA form, the CDR3 reads TGCAGCGTCCTGGGACAGGGGGCGGGGGAGCAGTACTTC.

The chain couples TRBV29-1 to TRBJ2-7; TRBD1 agrees at 8 bases. This CDR3 region has 14 residues. Losses at the gene ends were 1 base for V and 3 bases for J; bases not matched to a gene: 5. Germline CDR1 SQVTM, CDR2 ANQGSEA. In DNA form, the CDR3 reads TGCAGCGTTGAAGGCCTGGACAGGGACTACGAGCAGTACTTC. It encodes CSVEGLDRDYEQYF.